This TCR beta chain is drawn from a study of blood T cell repertoires in COVID-19. In the study overall: The cDNA or gDNA used as material had been derived from T cells, B-cell-depleted T cells, or PBMCs.

Participant-reported clinical history was the basis for cohort assignment. Study processing details: The authors estimated nucleated cell counts from reference gene primer amplification. Repertoires were generated with immunoSEQ multiplex PCR, while TCRdb's copy carries only in-frame clones and drops some. Clone size and the V and J calls come from that table; the DNA yielded D and trimming. The sample carries 180,000 or so clones, 80% to 85% recorded once. In germline, CDR1 is MRHNA, CDR2 SNTAGT. The CDR3 spans 16 residues. Trimming at V came to 6 bases and at J to 5 bases, leaving 15 bases not matched to a gene.

The material sequenced was PBMCs or T cells enriched from blood (not recorded which). The chain recombines TRBV6-4 with TRBJ1-2; TRBD1 matches at 7 bases. The receptor comes from a woman between 55 and 75 years old who had recovered from COVID-19. CDR3 amino acids: CASSNRGQGLRYGYTF. CDR3 in DNA: TGTGCCAGCAGCAACAGGGGTCAGGGACTCAGGTATGGCTACACCTTC.